The text below deals with one T cell receptor (beta chain). The record originates from a study of cytomegalovirus exposure and HLA in healthy donors. CDR1 GTSNPN and CDR2 SVGIG come from the germline V gene (reference sequence). CDR3 size: 14 residues. V dropped 1 base and J dropped 2; count of bases not matched to a gene: 5. Vbeta (60) and Jbeta (13) primers were used in the PCR. The method was immunoSEQ multiplex PCR; TCRdb's version includes in-frame clones alone and lacks a portion of them. Among some 220,000 clones, 70% to 90% were seen once, and the ten largest hold roughly 0.22%. This sequence was found in a girl aged 2-10 years in good health and CMV-seronegative. The genes are TRBV30 and TRBJ2-7; 7 bases map to TRBD2. The sequencing input was PBMCs. CDR3: CAWSGGGKAYEQYF. CDR3 nucleotide sequence: TGTGCCTGGAGTGGGGGAGGGAAAGCCTACGAGCAGTACTTC.